The entry below describes one TCR beta chain. This entry belongs to a study of blood T cell repertoires in COVID-19. Study context: Some COVID-19 samples were acute and others convalescent; all came from the United States, Italy and Spain.

Methods used by the authors: Scientists estimated how many nucleated cells there were by amplifying reference gene primers. Clones were sequenced by immunoSEQ multiplex PCR, and TCRdb holds only the in-frame ones, with some missing. Clone size and V and J calls were adopted from that table, with D and trimming inferred from the DNA. The sample includes approximately 170,000 clones, around 80% of them seen just once. This clonotype was obtained from a man aged 55 to 70 with active or convalescent COVID-19. Sequencing was carried out using peripheral blood.

CDR3 protein: CASSYGTDLNTGELFF. The CDR3 nucleotides are TGTGCCAGCAGTTACGGAACGGACTTAAACACCGGGGAGCTGTTTTTT. The gene calls are TRBV6-6 and TRBJ2-2, with D tentatively TRBD2 (5 bases). Trimming shortened V by 2 bases and J by 2 bases, and 12 bases separated the two germline ends. The length of the CDR3 is 16 residues. Germline V gene data show CDR1 as MNHNY and CDR2 as SVGAGI (reference sequence).